The source of this T cell receptor beta chain is a study of T cell clonotyping in hematopoietic cell transplantation (dated by TCRdb to about 2021). In terms of the full investigation: A total of about 140 blood samples were gathered in the study from roughly 37 consecutive transplant recipients along with their related donors. Recruitment of patients was conducted between 2015 and early 2017, and follow-up was continued until late 2020 or death.

There are 13 amino acids in the CDR3, from cysteine to phenylalanine inclusive. The entry retains the CDR3 DNA only, 39 bases that are in frame from base 1. The germline V gene supplies CDR1 SGDLS and CDR2 YYNGEE. V and J lose 4 bases and 4 bases, and a span of 9 bases separates them. Related transplant donors provided blood samples for TCR beta sequencing. Nuclei Lysis Solution was used to extract genomic DNA from fresh or cryopreserved unfractionated peripheral blood mononuclear cells. Overall results and qualifications from the work: After transplant, TCR diversity in recipients dropped, and pathologically expanded clonotypes climbed progressively between day 30 and day 180. Inverse Simpson Index values from donors and from recipients before transplant predicted broader TCR repertoire diversity after transplant. Sample size was limited, and cells were not sorted, so CD4 and CD8 repertoire contributions could not be separated. Just a small fraction of recipient repertoires overlapped with donor repertoires, and more than 97% appeared de novo at the given depth.

As regards this clone: The specificity of this receptor is unknown. No base quality values were provided; no much bigger clone lies one nucleotide off.

TCR beta CDR3 regions were amplified from genomic DNA with the immunoSEQ assay, a bias-controlled multiplex PCR using V- and J-specific primers. A proprietary barcode and Illumina adapter sequences were added to the CDR3 amplicons in a second PCR step. An Illumina MiSeq instrument was used for sequencing of the CDR3 libraries. The paper's processing steps were these. Export and quality control were done with immunoSEQ Analyzer 3.0, while downstream analyses used R Bioconductor and Immunarch. Only productive rearrangements in the normalized downsampled data set went into calculating the repertoire metrics. In the normalized cohort, a clonotype counted as pathologically expanded if the clonotype was larger than 5 templates. Repertoire diversity was measured with the Inverse Simpson Index. To capture all clonotypes, CMV-specificity analyses were performed on the non-normalized data set. Drawn from immuneACCESS, this table holds only the in-frame rearrangements with V and J called that TCRdb kept. Clones are partly lost; checked studies trace under half to an unresolved V gene and leave the rest unexplained. That table supplies the V and J calls and clone size; D and trimming were determined from the DNA. For this sample there are some 40,000 clones; roughly 94% appear just once. In total, the top ten clones hold about 0.8% of the sample.

This sequence uses TRBV9 and TRBJ1-3; 5 matching bases give a weak D call of TRBD1. The receptor comes from a woman aged 50 to 65 in good health. Some clones in this sample may be carry-over from other donors' samples. Input material: peripheral blood mononuclear cells. Here the CDR3 is given as CASSPGLGNTIYF. The DNA sequence reads TGTGCCAGCAGCCCGGGACTAGGAAACACCATATATTTT.